This is a list of T cell receptor beta chains from one sample in a study of shared clonotypes between healthy human individuals. Clones were read by immunoSEQ multiplex PCR, and TCRdb kept only the in-frame ones, dropping some. The profile shows roughly 2.6 million clones, approximately 92% of them singletons. Sequenced material: naive CD4+ T cells sorted from blood. The receptors derive from a man younger than 35 in good health. The CDR3 runs from the conserved cysteine through the conserved F or W. The order of the fields is CDR3 length, clone size, V gene, J gene, D gene, CDR3 DNA, CDR3 protein. The D gene is left open where the match is weak. Clone size appears in some rows only: once, few, many, or a class for an expanded clone.

CDR3 length: 17; clone size: -; V gene: TRBV18; J gene: TRBJ2-2; D gene: -; CDR3 DNA: TGTGCCAGCTCCCCCTCACGTGCTAGCAGATACACCGGGGAGCTGTTTTTT; CDR3 protein: CASSPSRASRYTGELFF
CDR3 length: 14; clone size: -; V gene: TRBV11-2; J gene: TRBJ2-7; D gene: -; CDR3 DNA: TGTGCCAGCAGCTCCCCCCGAGCACCCCTGAAGCAGTACTTC; CDR3 protein: CASSSPRAPLKQYF
CDR3 length: 17; clone size: -; V gene: TRBV7-2; J gene: TRBJ2-2; D gene: -; CDR3 DNA: TGTGCCAGCAGCTTTTCTGCCGTGTTATTGGACACCGGGGAGCTGTTTTTT; CDR3 protein: CASSFSAVLLDTGELFF
CDR3 length: 17; clone size: -; V gene: TRBV4-3; J gene: TRBJ2-3; D gene: -; CDR3 DNA: TGCGCCAGCAGCCAAGATTACAGCGGAGTAAGGACAGATACGCAGTATTTT; CDR3 protein: CASSQDYSGVRTDTQYF
CDR3 length: 15; clone size: -; V gene: TRBV4-3; J gene: TRBJ1-6; D gene: -; CDR3 DNA: TGCGCCAGCAGCCAAGAATCGGACCTTAATTCACCCCTCCACTTT; CDR3 protein: CASSQESDLNSPLHF
CDR3 length: 14; clone size: -; V gene: TRBV6-1; J gene: TRBJ2-7; D gene: TRBD1; CDR3 DNA: TGTGCCAGCAGCATTTCCGGGACAGCCTACGAGCAGTACTTC; CDR3 protein: CASSISGTAYEQYF
CDR3 length: 14; clone size: -; V gene: TRBV2; J gene: TRBJ2-7; D gene: -; CDR3 DNA: TGTGCCAGCAGACCACAGGAGGACCACTACGAGCAGTACTTC; CDR3 protein: CASRPQEDHYEQYF
CDR3 length: 16; clone size: -; V gene: TRBV11-2; J gene: TRBJ2-6; D gene: -; CDR3 DNA: TGTGCCAGCAGCCTCGGGGCAGGGTCCGGGGCCAACGTCCTGACTTTC; CDR3 protein: CASSLGAGSGANVLTF
CDR3 length: 14; clone size: once; V gene: TRBV5-6; J gene: TRBJ2-5; D gene: TRBD1; CDR3 DNA: TGTGCCAGCAGCTTCCCAGGGGGTGGCGAGACCCAGTACTTC; CDR3 protein: CASSFPGGGETQYF
CDR3 length: 15; clone size: -; V gene: TRBV28; J gene: TRBJ2-3; D gene: -; CDR3 DNA: TGTGCCAGCAGCCCCTCGGGCGCAGACACAGATACGCAGTATTTT; CDR3 protein: CASSPSGADTDTQYF
CDR3 length: 13; clone size: -; V gene: TRBV7-9; J gene: TRBJ2-7; D gene: -; CDR3 DNA: TGTGCCAGCAGCAATGGGGATATCTACGAGCAGTACTTC; CDR3 protein: CASSNGDIYEQYF
CDR3 length: 12; clone size: -; V gene: TRBV6-6; J gene: TRBJ1-3; D gene: -; CDR3 DNA: TGTGCCACGAGGAGCTCTGGAAACACCATATATTTT; CDR3 protein: CATRSSGNTIYF
CDR3 length: 13; clone size: -; V gene: TRBV7-9; J gene: TRBJ2-2; D gene: TRBD1; CDR3 DNA: TGTGCCGGCCCACAGGGGATCGCCGGGGAGCTGTTTTTT; CDR3 protein: CAGPQGIAGELFF
CDR3 length: 14; clone size: -; V gene: TRBV6-1; J gene: TRBJ2-2; D gene: -; CDR3 DNA: TGTGCCATTCTTAGTAGTACGAACACCGGGGAGCTGTTTTTT; CDR3 protein: CAILSSTNTGELFF
CDR3 length: 15; clone size: -; V gene: TRBV7-2; J gene: TRBJ2-1; D gene: -; CDR3 DNA: TGTGCCAGCAGCTTAAGGGTTAGCTCCTACAATGAGCAGTTCTTC; CDR3 protein: CASSLRVSSYNEQFF
CDR3 length: 16; clone size: -; V gene: TRBV5-1; J gene: TRBJ2-7; D gene: TRBD2; CDR3 DNA: TGCGCCAGCAGCTTACCTACTAGCGGGAAACCGAACGAGCAGTACTTC; CDR3 protein: CASSLPTSGKPNEQYF
CDR3 length: 13; clone size: -; V gene: TRBV6-1; J gene: TRBJ2-1; D gene: -; CDR3 DNA: TGTGCCAGCAGTTCGCAGGGGACTGATGAGCAGTTCTTC; CDR3 protein: CASSSQGTDEQFF
CDR3 length: 14; clone size: once; V gene: TRBV28; J gene: TRBJ2-5; D gene: -; CDR3 DNA: TGTGCCAGCAATGGAGGGGGGCTTAGAGAGACCCAGTACTTC; CDR3 protein: CASNGGGLRETQYF
CDR3 length: 14; clone size: -; V gene: TRBV28; J gene: TRBJ1-2; D gene: -; CDR3 DNA: TGTGCCAGCAGCGACAAGACCGGGAGCTATGGCTACACCTTC; CDR3 protein: CASSDKTGSYGYTF
CDR3 length: 14; clone size: once; V gene: TRBV10-3; J gene: TRBJ2-7; D gene: TRBD2; CDR3 DNA: TGTGCCATCACGGGTAGCGGGAACTCGAGGGAGCAGTACTTC; CDR3 protein: CAITGSGNSREQYF
CDR3 length: 14; clone size: -; V gene: TRBV6-5; J gene: TRBJ2-3; D gene: -; CDR3 DNA: TGTGCCAGCACCCCGGGACTGTACACAGATACGCAGTATTTT; CDR3 protein: CASTPGLYTDTQYF
CDR3 length: 16; clone size: -; V gene: TRBV7-2; J gene: TRBJ2-3; D gene: -; CDR3 DNA: TGTGCCAGCAGCTTAGCAACGAAAACTAGCACAGATACGCAGTATTTT; CDR3 protein: CASSLATKTSTDTQYF
CDR3 length: 14; clone size: once; V gene: TRBV28; J gene: TRBJ2-7; D gene: -; CDR3 DNA: TGTGCCAGCAGTTCGGGACAAGCTCCTAACGAGCAGTACTTC; CDR3 protein: CASSSGQAPNEQYF
CDR3 length: 15; clone size: -; V gene: TRBV9; J gene: TRBJ1-2; D gene: -; CDR3 DNA: TGTGCCAGCAGCGTAGCGGGGGGCACTTACTATGGCTACACCTTC; CDR3 protein: CASSVAGGTYYGYTF
CDR3 length: 14; clone size: -; V gene: TRBV19; J gene: TRBJ2-7; D gene: TRBD1; CDR3 DNA: TGTGCATCACCCCCGACAGGGTCTCCCTACGAGCAGTACTTC; CDR3 protein: CASPPTGSPYEQYF
CDR3 length: 18; clone size: -; V gene: TRBV4-3; J gene: TRBJ1-5; D gene: -; CDR3 DNA: TGCGCCAGCAGCCAAGATGCGGGGGCGACCTATAGCAATCAGCCCCAGCATTTT; CDR3 protein: CASSQDAGATYSNQPQHF
CDR3 length: 19; clone size: -; V gene: TRBV5-1; J gene: TRBJ2-6; D gene: TRBD1; CDR3 DNA: TGCGCCAGCAGCTCGAAGGCGGACAGGGGGCGAACTGGGGCCAACGTCCTGACTTTC; CDR3 protein: CASSSKADRGRTGANVLTF
CDR3 length: 15; clone size: once; V gene: TRBV18; J gene: TRBJ1-1; D gene: TRBD1; CDR3 DNA: TGTGCCAGCTCACCTCCGGGACAGGGGGGCACTGAAGCTTTCTTT; CDR3 protein: CASSPPGQGGTEAFF
CDR3 length: 16; clone size: -; V gene: TRBV2; J gene: TRBJ2-1; D gene: -; CDR3 DNA: TGTGCCAGCAGCCTCACCATCGGGACTTTTTTCAATGAGCAGTTCTTC; CDR3 protein: CASSLTIGTFFNEQFF
CDR3 length: 15; clone size: -; V gene: TRBV27; J gene: TRBJ2-7; D gene: TRBD1; CDR3 DNA: TGTGCCAGCAGTTTCATCGGGACAGGGAGCGTCGAGCAGTACTTC; CDR3 protein: CASSFIGTGSVEQYF
CDR3 length: 16; clone size: -; V gene: TRBV5-1; J gene: TRBJ2-3; D gene: TRBD2; CDR3 DNA: TGCGCCAGCAGTTATGGACTAGCGGGGTCCACAGATACGCAGTATTTT; CDR3 protein: CASSYGLAGSTDTQYF
CDR3 length: 17; clone size: -; V gene: TRBV18; J gene: TRBJ1-1; D gene: TRBD1; CDR3 DNA: TGTGCCAGCTCACTCGCCGGGACAGGGGGCGCAGGCACTGAAGCTTTCTTT; CDR3 protein: CASSLAGTGGAGTEAFF
CDR3 length: 14; clone size: -; V gene: TRBV5-1; J gene: TRBJ2-5; D gene: -; CDR3 DNA: TGCGCCAGCAGCCGCACCGGACAGACAGAGACCCAGTACTTC; CDR3 protein: CASSRTGQTETQYF
CDR3 length: 15; clone size: -; V gene: TRBV10-3; J gene: TRBJ2-7; D gene: -; CDR3 DNA: TGTGCCATCAGTTCGGGGCCTGACGGATCCTACGAGCAGTACTTC; CDR3 protein: CAISSGPDGSYEQYF
CDR3 length: 13; clone size: -; V gene: TRBV29-1; J gene: TRBJ1-1; D gene: TRBD1; CDR3 DNA: TGCAGCGTCTTGGGACAGAGGAACACTGAAGCTTTCTTT; CDR3 protein: CSVLGQRNTEAFF
CDR3 length: 16; clone size: -; V gene: TRBV18; J gene: TRBJ1-4; D gene: -; CDR3 DNA: TGTGCCAGCTCACCCCCCGGTGGAGGGCAAAATGAAAAACTGTTTTTT; CDR3 protein: CASSPPGGGQNEKLFF
CDR3 length: 14; clone size: -; V gene: TRBV6-1; J gene: TRBJ2-7; D gene: TRBD1; CDR3 DNA: TGTGCCAGCGGTAGCCATGGACAGGGTTACGAGCAGTACTTC; CDR3 protein: CASGSHGQGYEQYF
CDR3 length: 14; clone size: -; V gene: TRBV6-6; J gene: TRBJ1-4; D gene: TRBD1; CDR3 DNA: TGTGCCAGCAGTCACAGGGGCCCCAATGAAAAACTGTTTTTT; CDR3 protein: CASSHRGPNEKLFF
CDR3 length: 14; clone size: -; V gene: TRBV18; J gene: TRBJ2-7; D gene: -; CDR3 DNA: TGTGCCAGCTCACCAATCCCGACCTCCTACGAGCAGTACTTC; CDR3 protein: CASSPIPTSYEQYF
CDR3 length: 13; clone size: -; V gene: TRBV19; J gene: TRBJ1-2; D gene: -; CDR3 DNA: TGTGCCAGTACCACGAGGGACAACTATGGCTACACCTTC; CDR3 protein: CASTTRDNYGYTF
CDR3 length: 15; clone size: -; V gene: TRBV7-9; J gene: TRBJ2-3; D gene: TRBD1; CDR3 DNA: TGTGCCAGCAGCTCGACAGACAGGGGCGGGGATACGCAGTATTTT; CDR3 protein: CASSSTDRGGDTQYF
CDR3 length: 14; clone size: -; V gene: TRBV6-1; J gene: TRBJ2-2; D gene: -; CDR3 DNA: TGTGCCACCGTACTACTACCTATTACCGGGGAGCTGTTTTTT; CDR3 protein: CATVLLPITGELFF
CDR3 length: 19; clone size: -; V gene: TRBV27; J gene: TRBJ2-6; D gene: TRBD2; CDR3 DNA: TGTGCCACCAAACTTTTGGGGGGGATCCCTCTCTCTGGGGCCAACGTCCTGACTTTC; CDR3 protein: CATKLLGGIPLSGANVLTF
CDR3 length: 13; clone size: -; V gene: TRBV30; J gene: TRBJ2-6; D gene: -; CDR3 DNA: TGTGCCTGGAGCGCCGGGTGGGCCAACGTCCTGACTTTC; CDR3 protein: CAWSAGWANVLTF
CDR3 length: 15; clone size: -; V gene: TRBV4-3; J gene: TRBJ2-7; D gene: -; CDR3 DNA: TGCGCCAGCAGCCTTTACGGGGCCCCGCCCTACGAGCAGTACTTC; CDR3 protein: CASSLYGAPPYEQYF
CDR3 length: 14; clone size: -; V gene: TRBV5-1; J gene: TRBJ1-6; D gene: -; CDR3 DNA: TGCGCCAGCAGCTTGGTACAGGAAAATTCACCCCTCCACTTT; CDR3 protein: CASSLVQENSPLHF
CDR3 length: 14; clone size: once; V gene: TRBV6-1; J gene: TRBJ1-2; D gene: TRBD1; CDR3 DNA: TGTGCCAGCAGAGGACAGGATCCTAACTATGGCTACACCTTC; CDR3 protein: CASRGQDPNYGYTF
CDR3 length: 13; clone size: -; V gene: TRBV2; J gene: TRBJ1-4; D gene: -; CDR3 DNA: TGTGCCAGCAGTGGACAGTTTAATGAAAAACTGTTTTTT; CDR3 protein: CASSGQFNEKLFF
CDR3 length: 19; clone size: -; V gene: TRBV5-1; J gene: TRBJ2-3; D gene: TRBD2; CDR3 DNA: TGCGCCAGCAGCTTGGTGCTTAGCGGGGGGGCTATTGGCACAGATACGCAGTATTTT; CDR3 protein: CASSLVLSGGAIGTDTQYF
CDR3 length: 15; clone size: -; V gene: TRBV7-9; J gene: TRBJ1-2; D gene: -; CDR3 DNA: TGTGCCAGCAGCTTAGCGGCACTCTCGACCTATGGCTACACCTTC; CDR3 protein: CASSLAALSTYGYTF
CDR3 length: 17; clone size: -; V gene: TRBV13; J gene: TRBJ2-5; D gene: -; CDR3 DNA: TGTGCCAGCAGCTTAGGGCAGGTGAACAATTACCAAGAGACCCAGTACTTC; CDR3 protein: CASSLGQVNNYQETQYF
CDR3 length: 13; clone size: -; V gene: TRBV9; J gene: TRBJ2-4; D gene: -; CDR3 DNA: TGTGCCAGCAGCGCCGGCGGAGGGGACATTCAGTACTTC; CDR3 protein: CASSAGGGDIQYF